This T cell receptor beta chain was sequenced during a study of T cell responses to AZD1222 COVID-19 vaccine. This CDR3 has 15 amino acids. Per germline, CDR1 SNHLY and CDR2 FYNNEI. With 7 bases clipped from V and 5 bases from J, the junction kept 11 bases outside the gene matches. The assay was immunoSEQ multiplex PCR, and TCRdb's table has in-frame clones only and misses some. Of about 140,000 clones listed, 88% were seen once; the top ten hold about 3%. The input for sequencing was peripheral blood, taken on day 0 of AZD1222 vaccination. The chain is built from TRBV2 and TRBJ2-3; the match to TRBD2 covers 8 bases. The clonotype was recovered from an adult in good health. The CDR3 reads CASNRVAGRGDTQYF. In nucleotides, the CDR3 is TGTGCCAGCAACCGAGTAGCGGGGAGGGGAGATACGCAGTATTTT.